This TCR beta chain was obtained from a study of T cell responses to AZD1222 COVID-19 vaccine. Whole-study context: Second-dose timings of about 4 or about 12 weeks were pooled.

Clones were read by immunoSEQ multiplex PCR, and TCRdb kept only the in-frame ones, dropping some. There are 120,000 or so clones in the sample; roughly four fifths occur only once, and 4% to 5% lies in the top ten. CDR3 length: 16 amino acids. Germline V gives CDR1 MNHNS, CDR2 SASEGT. V lost 4 bases and J lost 0, with 14 bases in between. Sequenced material: peripheral blood, taken on day 0 of AZD1222 vaccination. This receptor was identified in an adult in good health. The V and J genes are TRBV6-1 and TRBJ2-3; perhaps TRBD1 as D (6 bases). This chain's CDR3 is CASSVSGVPSTDTQYF. For the CDR3, the DNA is TGTGCCAGCAGTGTTTCAGGGGTCCCCAGCACAGATACGCAGTATTTT.